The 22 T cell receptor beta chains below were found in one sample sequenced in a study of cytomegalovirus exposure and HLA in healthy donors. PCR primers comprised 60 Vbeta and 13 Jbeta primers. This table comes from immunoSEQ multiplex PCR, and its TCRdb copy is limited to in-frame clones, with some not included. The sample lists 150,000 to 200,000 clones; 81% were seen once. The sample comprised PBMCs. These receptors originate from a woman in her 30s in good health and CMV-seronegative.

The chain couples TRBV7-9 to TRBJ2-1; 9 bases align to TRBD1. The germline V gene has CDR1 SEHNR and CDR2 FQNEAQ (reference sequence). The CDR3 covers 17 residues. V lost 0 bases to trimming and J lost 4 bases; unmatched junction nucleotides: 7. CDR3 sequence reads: CASSLARRDREYNEQFF. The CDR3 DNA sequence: TGTGCCAGCAGCTTAGCTCGACGGGACAGGGAATACAATGAGCAGTTCTTC.

This CDR3 is CASSVGGYGTTYNEQFF. The CDR3 DNA sequence: TGTGCCAGCAGCGTAGGAGGCTATGGGACTACTTACAATGAGCAGTTCTTC. The chain is built from TRBV9 and TRBJ2-1, with 7 bases identical to TRBD2. The CDR3 runs 17 residues. Germline V gene sequence: CDR1 SGDLS, CDR2 YYNGEE. J was trimmed by 4 bases and V by 0 bases; bases with no gene match: 10.

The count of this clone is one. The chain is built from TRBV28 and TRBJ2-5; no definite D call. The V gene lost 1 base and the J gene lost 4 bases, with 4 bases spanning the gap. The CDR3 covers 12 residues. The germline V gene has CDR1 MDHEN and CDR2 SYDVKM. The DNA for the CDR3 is TGTGCCAGCAGTTTATCCCGAGAGACCCAGTACTTC. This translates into CASSLSRETQYF.

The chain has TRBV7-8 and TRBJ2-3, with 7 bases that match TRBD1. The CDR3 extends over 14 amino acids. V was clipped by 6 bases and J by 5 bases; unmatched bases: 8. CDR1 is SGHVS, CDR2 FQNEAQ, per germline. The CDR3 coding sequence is TGTGCCAGCAGTCGAATCACAGGGGTAGATACGCAGTATTTT. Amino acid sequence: CASSRITGVDTQYF. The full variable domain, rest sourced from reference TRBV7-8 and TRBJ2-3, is GAGVSQSPRYKVAKRGQDVALRCDPISGHVSLFWYQQALGQGPEFLTYFQNEAQLDKSGLPSDRFFAERPEGSVSTLKIQRTQQEDSAVYLCASSRITGVDTQYFGPGTRLTVL.

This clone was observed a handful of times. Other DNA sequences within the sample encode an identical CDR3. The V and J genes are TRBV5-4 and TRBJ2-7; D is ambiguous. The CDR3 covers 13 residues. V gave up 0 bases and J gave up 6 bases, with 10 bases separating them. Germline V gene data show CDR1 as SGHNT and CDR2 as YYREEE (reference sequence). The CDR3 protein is CASSLGQAGEQYF. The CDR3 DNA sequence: TGTGCCAGCAGCTTGGGGCAGGCCGGCGAGCAGTACTTC.

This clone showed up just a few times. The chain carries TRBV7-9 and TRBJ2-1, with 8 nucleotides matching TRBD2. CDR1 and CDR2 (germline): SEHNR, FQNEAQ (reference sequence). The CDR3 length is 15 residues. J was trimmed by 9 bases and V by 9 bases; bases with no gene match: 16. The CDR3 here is CASLASGGGTGEQFF. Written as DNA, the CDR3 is TGTGCCAGTTTGGCCAGCGGGGGCGGGACGGGTGAGCAGTTCTTC.

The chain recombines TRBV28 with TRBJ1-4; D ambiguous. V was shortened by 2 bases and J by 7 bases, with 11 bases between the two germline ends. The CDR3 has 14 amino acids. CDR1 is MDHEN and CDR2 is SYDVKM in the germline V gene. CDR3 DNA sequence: TGTGCCAGCAGTTTAGGCCTAGCCGTTGAAAAACTGTTTTTT. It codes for CASSLGLAVEKLFF.

In nucleotides, the CDR3 is TGTGCCAGCAGCCTGACAGGGGCGGGTCGAAGCAATCAGCCCCAGCATTTT. It specifies CASSLTGAGRSNQPQHF. V gene TRBV5-5 combines with J gene TRBJ1-5; 8 bases line up with TRBD1. This CDR3 spans 17 amino acids. Per germline, CDR1 SGHKS and CDR2 YYEKEE (reference sequence). Trimming at V came to 4 bases and at J to 1 base, leaving 10 bases not matched to a gene.

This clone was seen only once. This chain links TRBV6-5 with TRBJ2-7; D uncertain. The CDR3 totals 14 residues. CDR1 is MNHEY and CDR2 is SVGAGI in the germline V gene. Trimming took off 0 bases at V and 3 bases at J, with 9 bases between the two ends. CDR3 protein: CASSYSSRNYEQYF. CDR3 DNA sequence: TGTGCCAGCAGTTACTCGAGCAGGAACTACGAGCAGTACTTC.

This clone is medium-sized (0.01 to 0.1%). The CDR3 region is CASSLVPIAGGSYSYEQYF. The CDR3 DNA is TGTGCCAGCAGCTTAGTTCCCATAGCGGGGGGATCTTATTCCTACGAGCAGTACTTC. V and J are TRBV7-2 and TRBJ2-7; 10 bases align to TRBD2. Germline CDR1 reads SGHTA; CDR2 reads FQGNSA. V lost 1 base, J lost 1 base, and 13 bases stayed unmatched. The CDR3 sequence is 19 residues long.

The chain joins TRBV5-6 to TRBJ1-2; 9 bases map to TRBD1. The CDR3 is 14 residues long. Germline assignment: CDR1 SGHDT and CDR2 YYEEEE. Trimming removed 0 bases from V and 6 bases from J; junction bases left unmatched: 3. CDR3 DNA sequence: TGTGCCAGCAGCTTGGGGGACAGGGCGCATGGCTACACCTTC. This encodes CASSLGDRAHGYTF.

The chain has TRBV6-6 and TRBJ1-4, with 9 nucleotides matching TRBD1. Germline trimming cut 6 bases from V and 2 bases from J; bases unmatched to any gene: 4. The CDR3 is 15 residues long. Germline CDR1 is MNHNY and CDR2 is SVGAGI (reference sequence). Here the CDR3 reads CASRTGGLTNEKLFF. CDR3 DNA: TGTGCCAGCAGAACAGGGGGCCTCACTAATGAAAAACTGTTTTTT.

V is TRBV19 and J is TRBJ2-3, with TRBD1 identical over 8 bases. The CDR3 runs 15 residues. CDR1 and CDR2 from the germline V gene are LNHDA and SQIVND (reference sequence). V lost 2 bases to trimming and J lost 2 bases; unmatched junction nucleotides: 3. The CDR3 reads CASSIYQGATDTQYF. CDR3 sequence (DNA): TGTGCCAGTAGTATATACCAGGGGGCCACAGATACGCAGTATTTT.

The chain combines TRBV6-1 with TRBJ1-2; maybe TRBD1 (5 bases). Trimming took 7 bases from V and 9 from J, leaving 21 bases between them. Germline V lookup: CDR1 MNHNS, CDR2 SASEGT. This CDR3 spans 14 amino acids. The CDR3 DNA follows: TGTGCCAGCAAGGGGCAGGCCCCCTCGAAGAGCTACACCTTC. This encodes CASKGQAPSKSYTF.

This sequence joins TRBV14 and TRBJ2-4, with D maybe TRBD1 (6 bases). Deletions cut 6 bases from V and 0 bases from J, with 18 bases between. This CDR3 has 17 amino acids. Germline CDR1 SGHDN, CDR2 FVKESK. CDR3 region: CASSHTYRAQAKNIQYF. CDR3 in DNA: TGTGCCAGCAGTCATACTTACAGGGCCCAAGCCAAAAACATTCAGTACTTC.

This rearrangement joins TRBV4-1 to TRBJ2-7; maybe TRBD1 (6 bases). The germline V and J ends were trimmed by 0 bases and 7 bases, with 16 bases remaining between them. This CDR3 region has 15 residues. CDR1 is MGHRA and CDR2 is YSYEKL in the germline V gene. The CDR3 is CASSQDSSGAREQYF. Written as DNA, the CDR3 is TGCGCCAGCAGCCAAGATAGTTCAGGGGCGCGGGAGCAGTACTTC.

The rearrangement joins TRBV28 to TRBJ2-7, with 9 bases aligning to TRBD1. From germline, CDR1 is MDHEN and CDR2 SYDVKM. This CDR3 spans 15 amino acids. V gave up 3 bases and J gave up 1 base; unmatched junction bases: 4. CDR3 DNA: TGTGCCAGCAGTTTTTCAGGGACAGGGTCCTACGAGCAGTACTTC. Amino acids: CASSFSGTGSYEQYF.

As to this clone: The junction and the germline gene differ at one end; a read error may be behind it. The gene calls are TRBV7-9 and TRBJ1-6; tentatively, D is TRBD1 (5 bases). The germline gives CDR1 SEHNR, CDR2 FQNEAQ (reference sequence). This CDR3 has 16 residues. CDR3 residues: CSSSQAGDPYNSPLHF. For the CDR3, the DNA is TGTTCCAGCAGCCAGGCGGGGGATCCCTATAATTCACCCCTCCACTTT. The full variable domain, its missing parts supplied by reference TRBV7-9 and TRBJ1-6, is DTGVSQNPRHKITKRGQNVTFRCDPISEHNRLYWYRQTLGQGPEFLTYFQNEAQLEKSRLLSDRFSAERPKGSFSTLEIQRTEQGDSAMYLCSSSQAGDPYNSPLHFGNGTRLTVT.

DNA for the CDR3: TGTGCCAGCAGTTTCCAGGCAGGCTATGGCTACACCTTC. It specifies CASSFQAGYGYTF. The chain links TRBV28 to TRBJ1-2; no clear D. Trimming removed 3 bases from V and 4 bases from J, with 9 bases in between. The CDR3 spans 13 residues. CDR1 MDHEN and CDR2 SYDVKM come from the germline V gene.

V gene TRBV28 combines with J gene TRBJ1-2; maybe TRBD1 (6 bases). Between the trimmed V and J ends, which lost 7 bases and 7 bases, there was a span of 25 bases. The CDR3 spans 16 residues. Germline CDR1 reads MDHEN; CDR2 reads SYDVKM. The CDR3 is CASTITRGGNEGGYTF. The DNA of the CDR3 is TGTGCCAGCACCATAACTAGGGGGGGGAACGAGGGTGGCTACACCTTC.

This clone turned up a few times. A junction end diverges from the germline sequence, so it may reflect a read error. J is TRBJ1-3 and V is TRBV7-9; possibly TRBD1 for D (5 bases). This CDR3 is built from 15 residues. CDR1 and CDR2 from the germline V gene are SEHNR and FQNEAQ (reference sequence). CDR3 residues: CASSLGRQYGNTIYF. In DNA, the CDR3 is TGTGCCAGCAGTTTAGGGAGACAGTACGGAAACACCATATATTTT.

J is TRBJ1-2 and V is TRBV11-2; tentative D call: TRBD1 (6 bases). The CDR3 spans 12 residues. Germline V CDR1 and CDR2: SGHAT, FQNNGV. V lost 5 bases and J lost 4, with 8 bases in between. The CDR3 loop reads CASSAGVYGYTF. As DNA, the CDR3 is TGTGCCAGCAGCGCAGGGGTCTATGGCTACACCTTC.